The clone carrying this T cell receptor beta chain was seen repeatedly, ten times or more. The antigen remains undetermined. Attached unique molecular identifiers marked individual cDNA molecules. TCRdb reprocessed the 5' RACE reads with MiXCR, giving one entry per CDR3 protein. This sample has fewer than 25,000 distinct CDR3 sequences, with over 4% found just once. The sample belongs to a study of early T cells in non-severe SARS-CoV-2 infection. Study details: The study sequenced bulk RNA from unsorted whole blood, with chains unpaired.

Study results and limitations: Clonotype matching in VDJdb favored anti-spike CD8 responses and did not capture private and CD4 specificities.

CDR1 MNHGY and CDR2 SAAAGT come from the germline V gene. There are 12 residues in the CDR3. Trimming cost V 1 base and J 2 bases, with 3 bases left between them. The TCR was taken from an adult who was a healthcare worker with PCR-confirmed SARS-CoV-2 infection or an uninfected control (not recorded which). The chain carries TRBV6-8 and TRBJ2-7; the D is unclear. The sample consisted of whole blood. Written as DNA, the CDR3 is TGTGCCAGCAGTTACTTCGCCTACGAGCAGTACTTC. Translation: CASSYFAYEQYF.